This T cell receptor (beta chain) is from a study of human T cells and chemical hapten exposure. The germline V gene has CDR1 SEHNR and CDR2 FQNEAQ (reference sequence). The CDR3 consists of 11 residues. V dropped 8 bases and J dropped 7 bases, with 12 bases sitting between them. As to treatment: therapeutic diphenylcyclopropenone sensitization with weekly scalp DPC. Unique molecular identifiers were attached to individual cDNA molecules during library preparation. TCRdb re-called the reads with MiXCR, one entry per CDR3 protein. Of around 720 distinct CDR3 sequences detected, around 52% appear once; the ten largest clones hold about 7.8%.

The chain joins TRBV7-9 to TRBJ2-7; D may be TRBD2 (5 bases). This TCR was sampled from an adult with alopecia areata. Some clones in this sample may be carry-over from other donors' samples. This table probably holds off-target reads from a library built for another chain. The sequenced sample was whole blood, obtained before DPC sensitization or 2, 6, or about 24 weeks after (not recorded which). CDR3 in amino acids: CASVTREEQYF. CDR3 nucleotide sequence: TGTGCCAGCGTAACTAGGGAAGAGCAGTACTTC.